One and the same sample provided the 17 T cell receptor beta chains below, sequenced in a study of CD8 T cells in ankylosing spondylitis. TCRdb re-called the 5' RACE reads with MiXCR, one entry per CDR3 protein. The top ten hold about 3% of the sample, which has 250,000 or so distinct CDR3 sequences, about 10% seen once. The sequenced sample consisted of blood, either unsorted or a sorted T cell fraction (not recorded which). These receptors all stem from a male donor with ankylosing spondylitis or in good health (not recorded which).

This clonotype was seen repeatedly, ten times or more. The chain combines TRBV6-1 with TRBJ1-1; TRBD1 is a possible D gene (6 bases). The CDR3 covers 16 residues. Between the trimmed V and J ends, which lost 5 bases and 0 bases, there was a span of 16 bases. Germline assignment: CDR1 MNHNS and CDR2 SASEGT. CDR3: CASSPTGGLMNTEAFF. DNA for the CDR3: TGTGCCAGCAGTCCCACGGGGGGGCTCATGAACACTGAAGCTTTCTTT.

This clonotype was observed at least ten times. V and J are TRBV12-3 or TRBV12-4 and TRBJ1-2; D is unclear. This CDR3 is 13 amino acids long. The V end was cut by 1 base, the J end by 2 bases, with 5 bases between. The CDR3 loop is CASSLELNYGYTF. The DNA of the CDR3 is TGTGCCAGCAGTTTAGAACTAAACTATGGCTACACCTTC.

The table lists this clonotype with many counts. The rearrangement links TRBV7-8 to TRBJ2-1; D is tentatively TRBD1 or TRBD2 (6 bases each). V gave up 4 bases and J gave up 12 bases, with 13 bases separating them. The CDR3 consists of 12 residues. CDR1 is SGHVS and CDR2 is FQNEAQ in the germline V gene. CDR3 coding DNA: TGTGCCAGCAGCTCCGCGGGGACACGGCAGTTCTTC. This encodes CASSSAGTRQFF. The full variable domain, its missing parts supplied by reference TRBV7-8 and TRBJ2-1, is GAGVSQSPRYKVAKRGQDVALRCDPISGHVSLFWYQQALGQGPEFLTYFQNEAQLDKSGLPSDRFFAERPEGSVSTLKIQRTQQEDSAVYLCASSSAGTRQFFGPGTRLTVL.

This clonotype was counted between two and nine times. The chain has TRBV6-2 or TRBV6-3 and TRBJ1-5; D possibly corresponds to TRBD1 (5 bases). The germline CDR1 and CDR2 sequences are MNHEY and SVGEGT. This CDR3 has 15 amino acids. Trimming removed 2 bases from V and 2 bases from J, with 10 bases in between. The CDR3 is CASSYPLQGNQPQHF. The CDR3 DNA sequence: TGTGCCAGCAGTTACCCACTACAGGGCAATCAGCCCCAGCATTTT.

This clonotype was recorded at least ten times. The V call is TRBV20-1, the J call TRBJ1-5, with a weak D call TRBD1 (6 bases). Germline CDR1 DFQATT, CDR2 SNEGSKA (reference sequence). The ends were cut back, 3 bases at V and 5 bases at J, with 14 bases in the middle. This CDR3 is 14 amino acids long. The CDR3 region is CSASSGTSDQPQHF. The CDR3 bases are TGCAGTGCTAGTTCCGGGACATCCGATCAGCCCCAGCATTTT.

This clonotype was observed at least ten times. The CDR3 DNA sequence: TGTGCCAGCGGACTTTACACCGGGGAGCTGTTTTTT. The encoded protein is CASGLYTGELFF. The V call is TRBV7-9, the J call TRBJ2-2, with a weak D call TRBD2 (5 bases). V was clipped by 8 bases and J by 3 bases, with 7 bases between them. Germline CDR1 SEHNR, CDR2 FQNEAQ (reference sequence). The CDR3 covers 12 residues.

This clonotype was seen at least ten times. The rearrangement joins TRBV10-3 to TRBJ2-2, with 12 bases identical to TRBD2. The germline gives CDR1 ENHRY, CDR2 SYGVKD. The CDR3 loop spans 17 amino acids. Trimming removed 6 bases from V and 1 base from J; junction bases left unmatched: 6. The CDR3 protein is CAIRPGLAGQNTGELFF. For the CDR3, the DNA is TGTGCCATCAGGCCGGGACTAGCGGGTCAGAACACCGGGGAGCTGTTTTTT.

The genes are TRBV29-1 and TRBJ2-7, with D possibly matching TRBD1 (5 bases). This CDR3 region has 12 residues. The ends were cut back, 5 bases at V and 2 bases at J, with 10 bases in the middle. Germline CDR1 and CDR2: SQVTM and ANQGSEA. As DNA, the CDR3 is TGCAGCGTTCAGGGCAGCCCCTACGAGCAGTACTTC. Translation gives CSVQGSPYEQYF.

Ten or more counts support this clonotype. V usage is TRBV27 and J usage is TRBJ1-5; 9 positions agree with TRBD1. CDR3 length: 15 residues. Germline V gene data show CDR1 as MNHEY and CDR2 as SMNVEV (reference sequence). V gave up 6 bases and J gave up 3 bases; unmatched junction bases: 6. The CDR3, as DNA: TGTGCCAGCAGCACGACAGGGGGGAACAATCAGCCCCAGCATTTT. Its translation: CASSTTGGNNQPQHF.

This clonotype was counted ten times or more. This chain uses TRBV21-1 with TRBJ1-1. TRBV21-1 has pseudogene status. CDR3 length equals 13 residues. The CDR3: CASSRGPNTEAFF. CDR3 nucleotide sequence: TGTGCCAGCAGTCGCGGTCCGAACACTGAAGCTTTCTTT.

Many counts were recorded for this clonotype. This chain links TRBV12-3 or TRBV12-4 with TRBJ1-1; D is possibly TRBD1 (6 bases). The CDR3 sequence is 17 residues long. V was shortened by 3 bases and J by 6 bases, with 23 bases between the two germline ends. CDR3: CASSFWGLRGPESEAFF. The CDR3 bases are TGTGCCAGCAGTTTTTGGGGACTCAGGGGCCCTGAATCTGAAGCTTTCTTT.

This clonotype showed up many times. This chain links TRBV29-1 with TRBJ2-5; D gene ambiguous. This CDR3 contains 10 residues. Germline assignment: CDR1 SQVTM and CDR2 ANQGSEA. V was pared by 0 bases and J by 13 bases, with 9 bases between. CDR3 sequence: CSVEDAHSYF. CDR3 DNA: TGCAGCGTTGAAGATGCCCACTCGTACTTC.

This clonotype showed up many times. The rearrangement uses TRBV10-3 and TRBJ2-7, with a tentative D call TRBD1 (6 bases). Deletions cut 7 bases from V and 3 bases from J, with 13 bases between. The germline CDR1 and CDR2 sequences are ENHRY and SYGVKD. The CDR3 covers 13 residues. The CDR3 protein is CAIKISQGYEQYF. In nucleotides, the CDR3 is TGTGCCATCAAGATATCACAGGGCTACGAGCAGTACTTC.

Regarding this clonotype: A read error may be the cause here, since a much bigger clone is one base away. The chain combines TRBV7-2 with TRBJ2-3; D is uncertain. From germline, CDR1 is SGHTA and CDR2 FQGNSA. The CDR3 has 13 residues. CDR3 DNA: TGTGCCAGCAAAGGTTCCAGAGCAGATATGCAGTATTTT. This encodes CASKGSRADMQYF. The full variable domain, its missing parts supplied by reference TRBV7-2 and TRBJ2-3, is GAGVSQSPSNKVTEKGKDVELRCDPISGHTALYWYRQSLGQGLEFLIYFQGNSAPDKSGLPSDRFSAERTGGSVSTLTIQRTQQEDSAVYLCASKGSRADMQYFGPGTRLTVL.

V gene TRBV3-1 combines with J gene TRBJ1-1, with 8 bases that match TRBD1. Germline lookup yields CDR1 LGHDT and CDR2 YNNKEL (reference sequence). The CDR3 runs 14 residues. V lost 5 bases, J lost 5 bases, and 7 bases stayed unmatched. CDR3 loop: CASSAQGGWTEAFF. The CDR3, as DNA: TGTGCCAGCAGCGCACAGGGGGGGTGGACTGAAGCTTTCTTT.

For this clonotype: This may arise from a read error, as a much more abundant clone is one base away. The rearrangement links TRBV4-2 to TRBJ2-5, with TRBD2 identical over 10 bases. Germline CDR1 LGHNA, CDR2 YNFKEQ. The CDR3 is 16 amino acids. CDR3 residues: CARSLLAGEAQETQYF. In DNA form, the CDR3 reads TGTGCCCGCAGCCTCCTAGCGGGAGAGGCCCAAGAGACCCAGTACTTC.

This chain connects TRBV20-1 to TRBJ1-1, with D possibly TRBD1 on 6 matching bases. This CDR3 contains 13 residues. Deletions cut 8 bases from V and 0 bases from J, with 13 bases between. The germline gives CDR1 DFQATT, CDR2 SNEGSKA (reference sequence). CDR3 loop: CSPLDSLNTEAFF. The CDR3 coding sequence is TGCAGTCCCTTGGACAGTTTGAACACTGAAGCTTTCTTT.